This T cell receptor (beta chain) comes out of a study of T cells in Graves' hyperthyroidism and ophthalmopathy. Regarding the study as a whole: In blood, most of the thyroid clonotypes expanded above 0.001 were also present. The model's output predicted ophthalmopathy at a median of roughly 6.9 months prior to onset.

Individuals with ophthalmopathy presented a Clinical Activity Score of at least 3, a NOSPECS grade of at least 4 and a duration under 3 months. Clinical symptoms, serum thyroxine, TRAb, thyroid ultrasound and orbital computed tomography established diagnosis. With regard to this clonotype: Its antigen is currently unknown.

Regions amplified from RNA transcripts were the TCR beta CDR3 regions. When the TCR CDR3 underwent first-round RT-PCR, the HTBI primer set was used. TCRdb processed the multiplex PCR reads anew with MiXCR; each CDR3 protein has one entry. The sample shows around 500,000 distinct CDR3 sequences, roughly 22% of them seen only once. Germline V gene lookup returns CDR1 SGHNT and CDR2 YYREEE (reference sequence). The V segment lost 0 bases and the J segment 5 bases; nucleotides outside the gene matches: 7. The CDR3 consists of 15 residues. This sequence was found in a woman aged 70-85 years with Graves' ophthalmopathy. Sequenced material: blood. This chain connects TRBV5-4 to TRBJ2-7; 8 bases map to TRBD2. Written as DNA, the CDR3 is TGTGCCAGCAGCTTGGACAGCGGGAGAAGGAACGAGCAGTACTTC. As protein: CASSLDSGRRNEQYF.